This T cell receptor beta chain comes out of a study of OX40 agonist ivuxolimab in advanced cancers. Context from the whole study: Ivuxolimab, which targeted the costimulatory receptor OX40 (CD134), was an agonistic, fully human IgG2 monoclonal antibody. Intravenous ivuxolimab was administered to patients every 2 weeks at six dose levels: 0.01, 0.1, 0.3, 1.5, 3 and 10 mg/kg. Among the approximately 50 dose-escalation patients, 19 had hepatocellular carcinoma, 15 or so melanoma, 9 renal cell carcinoma and 9 head and neck cancer. In the dose-escalation cohort, roughly four fifths of patients were male, and the mean age was approximately 64 years, with a range of 23 to 79. Patients were allowed to have had prior anti-PD-1, anti-PD-L1 or anti-CTLA-4 therapy, and less than 45% of the dose-escalation patients had previously received checkpoint inhibitors. Partial responses occurred in three dose-escalation patients: two with cutaneous melanoma and one with hepatocellular carcinoma. Peripheral TCRbeta sequencing aimed to test whether ivuxolimab altered TCR sequence diversity and caused clonal T-cell expansion. The paper covers the monotherapy dose-escalation part of the phase I ivuxolimab trial, which included N ≈ 52 patients.

Points on this clone: No antigen is known for it. No base quality information exists; no much larger clone differs at one position.

Patients with autoimmune disease history or receiving systemic immunosuppression were excluded from the trial. Peripheral blood for TCR sequencing was drawn from every dose cohort at baseline, at cycle 4 day 1 and at cycle 7 day 1. Samples came from an open-label, multicenter, first-in-human phase I dose-escalation trial of ivuxolimab. Adults with locally advanced or metastatic melanoma, renal cell carcinoma, hepatocellular carcinoma or head and neck squamous cell carcinoma were enrolled in the trial. Before TCR sequencing, CD4+ and CD8+ T cells were separately sorted from peripheral blood. General study outcomes and caveats: Antigen specificity was not determined for the clonally expanded peripheral T cells. Low levels of normalized T-cell clonal expansion were also seen in some nonresponding patients. At doses of 0.1 to 3.0 mg/kg, clonal expansion of both CD4+ and CD8+ blood T cells was observed from baseline to week 6. On average, CD8+ T cells showed more expanded clones than CD4+ T cells after ivuxolimab. In the 0.1-3.0 mg/kg groups, partial responders had among the lowest normalized peripheral clonal expansion, particularly in CD8+ T cells.

For sequencing of the TCRbeta CDR3 region, genomic DNA was extracted from the sorted cells. The immunoSEQ Assay was used for sequencing of TCRbeta CDR3 regions. Sourced from immuneACCESS, this table was stored by TCRdb with only in-frame sequences that have V and J called. A share of the clones is absent; for the studies checked, an unresolved V gene accounts for under half, and the remainder has no known explanation. This sample has about 73,000 clones in its table, and 86% of those were observed once. Roughly 8% of the sample is held by the ten biggest clonotypes. Measured from the cysteine to the phenylalanine, the CDR3 is 14 residues long. The entry retains the CDR3 DNA only, 42 bases that are in frame from base 1. Between the V and J ends, shortened by 4 bases and 5 bases respectively, the junction contains 15 bases. As encoded in the germline V gene, CDR1 is SGHTA while CDR2 is FQGTGA.

This clonotype was sampled from an adult with an advanced solid tumor such as melanoma, head and neck, liver or kidney cancer. The chain is assembled from TRBV7-3 and TRBJ2-7; TRBD2 could be the D gene, as 6 bases match. The sample in question was CD4+ or CD8+ T cells sorted from blood, obtained in a trial of the OX40 agonist ivuxolimab. The CDR3 corresponds to CASSSMEGLHEQYF. The bases are TGTGCCAGCAGCTCCATGGAGGGTCTGCACGAGCAGTACTTC.